These 16 T cell receptor beta chains share one sample of origin, sequenced in a study of T cell clones after liver transplantation. Method: immunoSEQ multiplex PCR; TCRdb's copy keeps in-frame clones and lacks some. The sample holds around 100,000 clones, 84% seen once. The specimen comprised CD4+ T cells from blood, sampled around 49 months after liver transplant. The source of these receptors is a human patient who received a liver transplant. Certain T cells may be donor cells from the graft.

The chain has TRBV30 and TRBJ2-1, with 14 bases that match TRBD2. The length of the CDR3 is 15 residues. The junction had 6 bases not matched to a gene; V was cut back by 3 bases and J by 8 bases. CDR1 and CDR2 (germline): GTSNPN, SVGIG (reference sequence). The CDR3 sequence: CAWSGTSGRSHEQFF. The DNA of the CDR3 is TGTGCCTGGAGCGGGACTAGCGGGAGATCGCATGAGCAGTTCTTC.

This clone was seen only once. The chain recombines TRBV10-2 with TRBJ2-3, with 10 bases fitting TRBD2. The CDR3 loop spans 13 amino acids. V trimming: 8 bases; J trimming: 7 bases; junction bases outside the gene matches: 6. CDR1 is WSHSY, CDR2 SAAADI, per germline. The CDR3 region is CASSTSGPYTQYF. Written as DNA, the CDR3 is TGCGCCAGCTCGACTAGCGGGCCTTATACGCAGTATTTT.

CDR3 sequence reads: CASSMPHEQFF. In DNA form, the CDR3 reads TGTGCCAGCAGTATGCCCCATGAGCAGTTCTTC. The chain recombines TRBV6-1 with TRBJ2-1; D is uncertain. From germline, CDR1 is MNHNS and CDR2 SASEGT. The germline V and J ends were trimmed by 5 bases and 8 bases, with 7 bases remaining between them. This CDR3 spans 11 amino acids.

The genes are TRBV5-6 and TRBJ2-1; 12 nucleotides align to TRBD2. CDR3 length: 17 residues. In germline, CDR1 is SGHDT, CDR2 YYEEEE. Trimming cost V 5 bases and J 4 bases; bases outside gene matches: 10. The CDR3 protein is CASSFRLAGAEYNEQFF. CDR3 sequence (DNA): TGTGCCAGCAGTTTTCGACTAGCGGGAGCCGAATACAATGAGCAGTTCTTC.

Only a few counts were recorded for this clone. V usage is TRBV19 and J usage is TRBJ2-1; TRBD2 might be the D (6 bases). Germline assignment: CDR1 LNHDA and CDR2 SQIVND (reference sequence). V lost 7 bases and J lost 0, with 22 bases in between. This CDR3 comprises 18 residues. The CDR3 protein is CASKPGLALLSSYNEQFF. The CDR3 bases are TGTGCCAGTAAACCGGGGCTAGCGCTACTCAGCTCCTACAATGAGCAGTTCTTC.

The V and J genes are TRBV28 and TRBJ2-7; TRBD1 agrees at 7 bases. CDR1 and CDR2 from the germline V gene are MDHEN and SYDVKM. V was clipped by 9 bases and J by 6 bases; unmatched bases: 14. There are 14 residues in the CDR3. The CDR3 loop reads CARGTPQGPIEQYF. The CDR3, as DNA: TGTGCCAGAGGGACCCCACAGGGGCCCATCGAGCAGTACTTC.

Note on this clone: Compared with germline, one end of the junction differs, possibly owing to a read error. The chain uses TRBV18 and TRBJ2-5, with 11 bases matching TRBD2. Germline values: CDR1 KGHSH, CDR2 LQKENI. This CDR3 is built from 17 residues. For the CDR3, the DNA is TGTGCCAGCTCCCCACCGGGACTAGCGGACCCACAAGAGACCCAGTACTTC. It translates to CASSPPGLADPQETQYF.

This chain links TRBV19 with TRBJ1-5; no reliable D call. The CDR3 runs to 12 residues. The V end was cut by 5 bases, the J end by 4 bases, with 6 bases between. Germline V gene sequence: CDR1 LNHDA, CDR2 SQIVND (reference sequence). Here the CDR3 DNA reads TGTGCCAGTAGTGTGGGTAATCAGCCCCAGCATTTT. Amino acids: CASSVGNQPQHF.

The chain has TRBV27 and TRBJ1-4, with 7 bases aligning to TRBD1. This CDR3 has 17 amino acids. In germline, CDR1 is MNHEY, CDR2 SMNVEV (reference sequence). V shed 3 bases, J shed 5 bases, and the junction held 12 bases outside the gene matches. The CDR3 coding sequence is TGTGCCAGCAGTTTTGGGTGGGGGAGGGGGCGGAATGAAAAACTGTTTTTT. Protein product: CASSFGWGRGRNEKLFF.

The chain combines TRBV9 with TRBJ2-1; the D gene is possibly TRBD2 (6 bases). Between the trimmed V and J ends, which lost 0 bases and 9 bases, there was a span of 10 bases. This CDR3 is built from 13 residues. Germline-derived CDR1 and CDR2 are SGDLS and YYNGEE. The CDR3 DNA reads as TGTGCCAGCAGCGTAGTAGGGCGGGGTGAGCAGTTCTTC. This translates into CASSVVGRGEQFF.

The rearrangement joins TRBV18 to TRBJ2-7; D may be TRBD1 (7 bases). Trimming stripped 0 bases from V and 0 bases from J, with 15 bases between. Germline V gene lookup returns CDR1 KGHSH and CDR2 LQKENI. This CDR3 spans 17 amino acids. The DNA for the CDR3 is TGTGCCAGCTCACCACCGGAGGGACAGAGATTCTCCTACGAGCAGTACTTC. Translating gives CASSPPEGQRFSYEQYF.

Here the CDR3 DNA reads TGCAGCGTTGGGGACCCAGGGGGCACTGATGAAAAACTGTTTTTT. Translating gives CSVGDPGGTDEKLFF. The chain couples TRBV29-1 to TRBJ1-4; TRBD1 aligns across 8 bases. Unmatched junction bases numbered 10, after V lost 4 bases and J lost 6 bases. The CDR3 is made up of 15 amino acids. Germline V gene sequence: CDR1 SQVTM, CDR2 ANQGSEA.

The CDR3 reads CASSQLAGSSYEQYF. The DNA for the CDR3 is TGCGCCAGCAGCCAGCTAGCGGGGAGCTCCTACGAGCAGTACTTC. The chain combines TRBV4-3 with TRBJ2-7, with 9 bases identical to TRBD2. This CDR3 is 15 amino acids long. V gave up 3 bases and J gave up 0 bases; unmatched junction bases: 3. Per germline, CDR1 LGHNA and CDR2 YSLEER.

The V gene is TRBV6-5, the J gene TRBJ2-7; 10 nucleotides match TRBD1. This CDR3 has 15 residues. Germline V gene data show CDR1 as MNHEY and CDR2 as SVGAGI. J lost 5 bases, V lost 5 bases, and 9 bases had no gene match. CDR3 DNA sequence: TGTGCCAGCAGTGCCGGGGGGACAGGGGCGGACGAGCAGTACTTC. Amino acids: CASSAGGTGADEQYF.

The chain is built from TRBV25-1 and TRBJ1-6, with no clear D. The germline V and J ends were trimmed by 6 bases and 0 bases, with 12 bases remaining between them. The germline gives CDR1 MGHDK, CDR2 SYGVNS. CDR3 size: 16 residues. The CDR3: CASRSTRGSYNSPLHF. CDR3 nucleotides: TGTGCCAGCAGGAGTACGAGAGGCTCCTATAATTCACCCCTCCACTTT.

The chain's CDR3 is CASSLPGALYNEQFF. The DNA for the CDR3 is TGCGCCAGCAGCTTGCCTGGAGCGCTATACAATGAGCAGTTCTTC. The V and J genes are TRBV5-1 and TRBJ2-1; D call uncertain. The germline V gene has CDR1 SGHRS and CDR2 YFSETQ. V was cut by 1 base and J by 4 bases, with 12 bases left in between. The CDR3 is 15 amino acids.